This TCR beta chain stems from a study of blood T cell repertoires in COVID-19. TCRdb's table, derived via immunoSEQ multiplex PCR, lists solely in-frame clones and lacks some. The table has approximately 170,000 clones, approximately 86% seen once; the top ten hold about 9.7%. Per the germline V gene, CDR1 is MNHEY and CDR2 is SMNVEV (reference sequence). V was clipped by 6 bases and J by 8 bases, with 19 bases between them. The CDR3 has 14 amino acids. The J gene is TRBJ1-2, the V gene TRBV27; possibly TRBD1 for D (6 bases). The material sequenced was peripheral blood. This receptor was taken from a man aged 50-59 years with active or convalescent COVID-19. CDR3 sequence (DNA): TGTGCCAGCAGACCGGACAGATTAGTAGGGGGCTACACCTTC. Its translation: CASRPDRLVGGYTF.